This TCR beta chain stems from a study of blood T cells in healthy people across ages. The authors ran a second PCR of about 6 to 11 cycles using a sample-barcoded 5' primer and a J-beta primer mix. From the 5' RACE reads, TCRdb called clonotypes with MiXCR, one entry per CDR3 protein. The sample carries about 680,000 distinct CDR3 sequences, around 45% recorded once. V lost 3 bases to trimming and J lost 2 bases, with 14 bases between them. Germline CDR1 reads MNHEY; CDR2 reads SVGAGI. CDR3 size: 15 residues. In its sample, this clonotype was seen a few times. This sequence was found in a woman between 55 and 75 years old in good health. Input material: blood. The rearrangement uses TRBV6-5 and TRBJ2-7; D unresolved. This chain's CDR3 is CASSYTPGETYEQYF. CDR3 coding DNA: TGTGCCAGCAGTTATACCCCCGGCGAAACCTACGAGCAGTACTTC.